This TCR beta chain was recovered during a study of beta chain features in type 1 diabetes (dated by TCRdb to 2017 to 2018). A note on the overall study: Mean age, gender distribution, total cell number and subset yield were not different between patients and healthy donors. A total of 100 million to 110 million sorted cells were examined across all samples, and a strong correlation was observed between cell number per subset and RNA yield. Regulatory and stem cell-like memory subsets were isolated from only 8 patients and roughly 8 healthy donors, whereas naive and central memory subsets came from all 30 or so donors. The study compared the TCRB repertoires of sorted circulating CD4+ T cell subsets in recently diagnosed type 1 diabetes patients with those in matched healthy donors. Overall results and qualifications from the work: In all four CD4+ subsets, TCRB CDR3 length was moderately but significantly shorter in type 1 diabetes patients. PCR may preferentially amplify shorter templates, but because patient and control samples were amplified and corrected together, any resulting skew would affect both groups equally. Patients with type 1 diabetes made fewer insertions and deleted more nucleotides at VDJ recombination sites, implying thymic rearrangement abnormalities. Naive, central memory and regulatory TCRB repertoires appeared more similar among patients than among healthy donors. Because cDNA was sequenced instead of genomic DNA, activated cells with high expression could be over-represented, although the groups did not differ in activation or CD3 levels. Only small numbers of individuals were included in the HLA sub-analyses, which left unresolved whether HLA type had any influence on TCRB rearrangement.

Remarks on this clone: Its antigen is still unknown. No base qualities exist here, and no much larger clone lies one base off it.

The entire isolated RNA was reverse transcribed using the High Capacity cDNA Reverse Transcription Kit, and thus expressed TCRB transcripts were sequenced. Deep immunoSEQ sequencing was applied to naive, central memory and regulatory T cell samples, giving an average of roughly 3.5 million total reads per sample. Sorted cells were lysed in RLT buffer and RNA was extracted with DNase-treated RNeasy Micro or Mini kits, depending on cell number. To prevent cross-contamination, every cell subset was processed on its own, while patient and healthy donor samples were processed together. TCRB sequences were amplified from cDNA with the immunoSEQ multiplex PCR, producing 87-bp fragments spanning the CDR3 region. Amplicons were sequenced on the Illumina HiSeq platform. The paper's processing steps were these. PCR bias was computationally corrected using synthetic template baselines, reads within Hamming distance 2 were collapsed, and singletons that could not be merged were discarded. Reads were aligned against IMGT so that V, D and J genes, CDR3 length and insertions or deletions at six rearrangement sites could be assigned. Within each subset, clonotype counts were normalized to sorted cell number, after which true diversity and Gini coefficients were computed with the tcR R package. The overlap coefficient, calculated on TCRB nucleotide sequences, was used to measure repertoire sharing. As a proxy for the pre-selection repertoire, out-of-frame TCRB sequences from naive cells were analyzed. This immuneACCESS table, as held by TCRdb, lists in-frame sequences with V and J called but not all clones. Of the missing ones, under half trace to an unresolved V gene in checked studies; the others have no known cause. V, J and clone size are taken as reported in that table, and D and trimming were inferred from the DNA itself. In all, the sample holds hundreds of thousands of clones, and less than 15% of those were seen once. The top ten constitute about 0.03% of the sample.

The CDR1 and CDR2 encoded by the germline V gene are SGHVS and FQNEAQ. The CDR3 spans 12 residues, from the cysteine through the phenylalanine. Only the CDR3 DNA stays, 36 bases, in frame from base 1. Deletion took 6 bases off V and 0 bases off J, with a span of 5 bases between the germline ends. A single peripheral blood draw of around 120 mL on average was collected from each donor into heparinised tubes. Using a panel that included CD45RO, CCR7, CD25, CD127, CD95 and CD27, naive, central memory, regulatory and stem cell-like memory CD4+ T cells were sorted on a BD FACSAria II. Purity was above 98% for every sorted population. Right away, PBMCs were isolated by Lymphoprep density gradient centrifugation and were stained directly, with no culture step. So that batch effects would be minimized, each experiment stained and sorted samples in pairs, pairing one healthy donor with one patient.

This TCR came from a woman in her 40s in good health. Specimen: naive CD4+ T cells from blood. Sample cell subset or site, as interpreted from the label and publication: true naive CD4+ T cells. The chain links TRBV7-8 with TRBJ2-5; there is no confident call for the D gene. At the DNA level, the sequence is TGTGCCAGCAGTCGCGACCAAGAGACCCAGTACTTC. This sequence encodes CASSRDQETQYF.